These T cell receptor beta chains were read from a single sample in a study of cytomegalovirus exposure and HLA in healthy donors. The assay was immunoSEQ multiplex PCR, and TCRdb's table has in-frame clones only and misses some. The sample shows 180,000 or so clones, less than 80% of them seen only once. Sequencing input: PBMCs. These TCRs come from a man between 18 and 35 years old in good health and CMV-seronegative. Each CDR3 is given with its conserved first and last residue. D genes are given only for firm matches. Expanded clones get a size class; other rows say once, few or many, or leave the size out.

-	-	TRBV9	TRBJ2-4	TGTGCCAGCAGCGTATCCGCGTCCAAAAACATTCAGTACTTC	CASSVSASKNIQYF
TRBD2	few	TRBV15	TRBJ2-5	TGTGCCACCAGCAGGGCCCTCGCCGGGGGGGGGACCCAGTACTTC	CATSRALAGGGTQYF
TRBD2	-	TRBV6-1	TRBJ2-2	TGTGCCAGCAGGGCGGGAGCGGAGGCGGCCGGGGAGCTGTTTTTT	CASRAGAEAAGELFF
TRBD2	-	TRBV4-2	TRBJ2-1	TGTGCCAGCAGCCCTACTAGCGGGGAGGGGCAGTTCTTC	CASSPTSGEGQFF
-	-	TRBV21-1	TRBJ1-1	TGTGCCAGCAGCAAAGGCCCAGTCTGGACTGAAGCTTTCTTT	CASSKGPVWTEAFF
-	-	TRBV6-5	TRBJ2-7	TGTGCCAGCAGTTTCCAGGTATCGGGAAAGACGGGGGAGCAGTACTTC	CASSFQVSGKTGEQYF
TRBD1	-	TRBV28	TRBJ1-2	TGTGCCAGCAGTTTAGGGGGGACAGTTGGGAACTATGGCTACACCTTC	CASSLGGTVGNYGYTF
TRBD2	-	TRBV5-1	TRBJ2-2	TGCGCCAGCAGCCCTCTAGCGGGGGACGACACCGGGGAGCTGTTTTTT	CASSPLAGDDTGELFF
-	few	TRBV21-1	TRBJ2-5	TGTGCCAGCACCACCCCATCTGGAGCGGGAGGGGAGACCCAGTACTTC	CASTTPSGAGGETQYF
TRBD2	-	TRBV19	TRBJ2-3	TGTGCCAGTACCCCCCGGCTAGCGGGAAGGGATACGCAGTATTTT	CASTPRLAGRDTQYF
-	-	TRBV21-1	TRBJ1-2	TGTGCCAGCAGCAAGACAAGGGGCGATGGCTACACCTTC	CASSKTRGDGYTF
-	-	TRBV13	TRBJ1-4	TGTGCCAGCAGCCCCCGGGGCCGGGGGGAAAAACTGTTTTTT	CASSPRGRGEKLFF
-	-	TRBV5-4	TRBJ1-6	TGTGCCAGCAGCGTTCGTAATTCACCCCTCCACTTT	CASSVRNSPLHF
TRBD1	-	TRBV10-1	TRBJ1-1	TGCGCCAGCAGGGGGACAGGCGGCACTGAAGCTTTCTTT	CASRGTGGTEAFF
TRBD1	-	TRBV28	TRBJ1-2	TGTGCCAGCAGTCCAGGGACAGGGAGCTCTAACTATGGCTACACCTTC	CASSPGTGSSNYGYTF
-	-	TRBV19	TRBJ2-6	TGTGCCAGTAGTAGCCAGCGGGTCTTCTCTGGGGCCAACGTCCTGACTTTC	CASSSQRVFSGANVLTF
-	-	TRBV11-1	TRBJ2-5	TGTGCCAGCAGCTTCAATAGTCAGGCCCGGGAGACCCAGTACTTC	CASSFNSQARETQYF
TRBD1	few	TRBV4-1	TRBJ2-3	TGCGCCAGCAGCCAATGGACAGGGGCAGATACGCAGTATTTT	CASSQWTGADTQYF
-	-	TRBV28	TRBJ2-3	TGTGCCAGCCCCCCTTCAAGCGTCCCTAGCACAGATACGCAGTATTTT	CASPPSSVPSTDTQYF
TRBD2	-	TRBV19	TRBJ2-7	TGTGCCAGTAGTTGGTTAGCGGGTGACGAGCAGTACTTC	CASSWLAGDEQYF
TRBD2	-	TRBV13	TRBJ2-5	TGTGCCAGCAGTTCCCCCCGGTTAGCGGGGGGACAAGAGACCCAGTACTTC	CASSSPRLAGGQETQYF
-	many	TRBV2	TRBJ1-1	TGTGCCAGCAATGTGGGCACCCTGGGTGAAGCTTTCTTT	CASNVGTLGEAFF
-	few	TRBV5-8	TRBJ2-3	TGTGCCAGCAGCGGACAGTTGGGCACAGATACGCAGTATTTT	CASSGQLGTDTQYF
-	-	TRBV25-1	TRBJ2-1	TGTGCCAGCAGCCGTCGGGGGAGCTCCTACAATGAGCAGTTCTTC	CASSRRGSSYNEQFF
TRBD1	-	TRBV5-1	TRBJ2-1	TGCGCCAGCAGCTTCCGACAGGGGGGGGACAATGAGCAGTTCTTC	CASSFRQGGDNEQFF
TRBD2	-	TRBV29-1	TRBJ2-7	TGCAGCGTTGAATCTGCGCGGGGGGTCGGCTACGAGCAGTACTTC	CSVESARGVGYEQYF
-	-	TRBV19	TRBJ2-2	TGTGCCAGTAGTCCCAGGCCCACCAAGAACACCGGGGAGCTGTTTTTT	CASSPRPTKNTGELFF
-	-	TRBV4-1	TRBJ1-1	TGCGCCAGCAGCCAAGGGGAGAGGGAACGGGTGGAAGCTTTCTTT	CASSQGERERVEAFF
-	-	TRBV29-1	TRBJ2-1	TGCAGCGTTGTCTCAGGGGGGCTAGCGGGCTACAATGAGCAGTTCTTC	CSVVSGGLAGYNEQFF
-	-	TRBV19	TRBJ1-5	TGTGCCAGTAGTATAGATCCGGGGGGCCTGCAGCCCCAGCATTTT	CASSIDPGGLQPQHF
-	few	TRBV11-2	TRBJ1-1	TGTGCCAGCAGCTTAGAGGCCGCGGGGGACACTGAAGCTTTCTTT	CASSLEAAGDTEAFF
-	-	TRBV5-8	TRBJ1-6	TGTGCCAGCAGCCGCGGGGCAGGAACCTATAATTCACCCCTCCACTTT	CASSRGAGTYNSPLHF
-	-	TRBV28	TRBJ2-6	TGTGCCAGCAGTTGGACTGGCTCTGGGGCCAACGTCCTGACTTTC	CASSWTGSGANVLTF
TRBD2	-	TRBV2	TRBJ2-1	TGTGCCAGCACCTTACTAGCGGGGGGATACAATGAGCAGTTCTTC	CASTLLAGGYNEQFF
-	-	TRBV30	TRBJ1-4	TGTGCCTGGGGGCAGCTTAATGAAAAACTGTTTTTT	CAWGQLNEKLFF
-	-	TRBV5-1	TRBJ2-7	TGCGCCAGCAGCTTGGGACTCAACTACGAGCAGTACTTC	CASSLGLNYEQYF
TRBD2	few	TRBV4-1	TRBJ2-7	TGCGCCAGCAGCCAAGATGGTGCAGCGGGGGGCTCCTACGAGCAGTACTTC	CASSQDGAAGGSYEQYF
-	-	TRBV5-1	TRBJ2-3	TGCGCCAGCAGCTTGTCTTTTCCTGCGGAGGATACGCAGTATTTT	CASSLSFPAEDTQYF
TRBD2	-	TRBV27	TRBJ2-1	TGTGCCAGCAGTTCGGTGCGGGGGGGGACCTACAATGAGCAGTTCTTC	CASSSVRGGTYNEQFF
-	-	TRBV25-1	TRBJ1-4	TGTGCCAGCACCCACAGGACGGAGAGGATTGCAACTAATGAAAAACTGTTTTTT	CASTHRTERIATNEKLFF
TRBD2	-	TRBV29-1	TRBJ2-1	TGCAGCGTAGCACTAGCGGGGGGGCCGAATGAGCAGTTCTTC	CSVALAGGPNEQFF